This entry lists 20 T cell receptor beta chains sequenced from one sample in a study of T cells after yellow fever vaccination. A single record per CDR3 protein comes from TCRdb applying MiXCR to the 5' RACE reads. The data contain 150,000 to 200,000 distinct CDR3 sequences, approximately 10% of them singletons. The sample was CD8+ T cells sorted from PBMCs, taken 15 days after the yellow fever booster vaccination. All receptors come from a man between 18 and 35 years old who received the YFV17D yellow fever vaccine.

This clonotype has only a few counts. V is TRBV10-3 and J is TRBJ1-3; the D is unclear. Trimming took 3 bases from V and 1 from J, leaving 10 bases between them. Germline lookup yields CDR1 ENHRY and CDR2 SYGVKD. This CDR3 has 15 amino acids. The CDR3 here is CAISDVEESGNTIYF. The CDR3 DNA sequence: TGTGCCATCAGTGATGTCGAGGAGTCTGGAAACACCATATATTTT.

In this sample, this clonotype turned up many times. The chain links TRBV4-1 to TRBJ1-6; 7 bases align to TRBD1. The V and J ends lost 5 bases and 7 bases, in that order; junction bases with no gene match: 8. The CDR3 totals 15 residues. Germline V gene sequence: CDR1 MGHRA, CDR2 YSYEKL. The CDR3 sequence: CASSERGTVNSPLHF. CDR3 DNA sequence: TGCGCCAGCAGCGAAAGGGGGACAGTAAATTCACCCCTCCACTTT.

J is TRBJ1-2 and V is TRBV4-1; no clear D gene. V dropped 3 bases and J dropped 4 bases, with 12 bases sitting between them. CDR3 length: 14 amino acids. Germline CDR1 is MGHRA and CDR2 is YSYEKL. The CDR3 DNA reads TGCGCCAGCAGCCAGGGCACATCGAGCTATGGCTACACCTTC. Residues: CASSQGTSSYGYTF.

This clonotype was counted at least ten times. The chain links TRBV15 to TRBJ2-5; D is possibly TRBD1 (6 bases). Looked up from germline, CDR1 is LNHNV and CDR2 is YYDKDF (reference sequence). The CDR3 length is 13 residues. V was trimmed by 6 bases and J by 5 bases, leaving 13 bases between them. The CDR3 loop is CATRNRVVETQYF. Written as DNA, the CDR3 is TGTGCCACCAGAAACAGGGTTGTGGAGACCCAGTACTTC.

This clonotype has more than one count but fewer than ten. The CDR3 protein is CASSVAGMVGSSYEQYF. The CDR3 bases are TGTGCCAGCAGCGTGGCTGGGATGGTTGGGAGCTCCTACGAGCAGTACTTC. The chain employs TRBV5-5 and TRBJ2-7; possibly TRBD2 for D (5 bases). The CDR3 contains 17 residues. Per germline, CDR1 SGHKS and CDR2 YYEKEE (reference sequence). V was pared by 4 bases and J by 0 bases, with 20 bases between.

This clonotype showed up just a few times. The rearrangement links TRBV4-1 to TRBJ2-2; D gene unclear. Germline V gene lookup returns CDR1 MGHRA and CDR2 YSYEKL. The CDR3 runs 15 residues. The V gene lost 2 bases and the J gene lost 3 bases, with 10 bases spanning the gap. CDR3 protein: CASSQWPRDTGELFF. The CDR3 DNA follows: TGCGCCAGCAGCCAATGGCCCCGCGACACCGGGGAGCTGTTTTTT.

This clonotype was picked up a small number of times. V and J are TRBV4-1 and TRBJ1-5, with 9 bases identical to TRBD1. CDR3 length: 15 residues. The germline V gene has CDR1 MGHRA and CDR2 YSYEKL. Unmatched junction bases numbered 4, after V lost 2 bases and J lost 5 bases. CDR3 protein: CASSQPGQGHQPQHF. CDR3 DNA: TGCGCCAGCAGCCAACCGGGACAGGGCCATCAGCCCCAGCATTTT.

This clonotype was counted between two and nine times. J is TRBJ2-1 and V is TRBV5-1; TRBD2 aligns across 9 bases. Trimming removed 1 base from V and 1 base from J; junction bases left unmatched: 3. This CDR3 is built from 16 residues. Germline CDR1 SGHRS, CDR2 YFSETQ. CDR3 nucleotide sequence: TGCGCCAGCAGCTTGTCGAGCGGGGGGTCCTACAATGAGCAGTTCTTC. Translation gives CASSLSSGGSYNEQFF.

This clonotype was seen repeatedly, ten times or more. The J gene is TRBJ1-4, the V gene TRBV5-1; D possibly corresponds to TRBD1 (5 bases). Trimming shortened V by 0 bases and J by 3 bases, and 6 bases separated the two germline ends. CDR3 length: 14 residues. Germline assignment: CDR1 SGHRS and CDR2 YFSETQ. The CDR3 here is CASSLETANEKLFF. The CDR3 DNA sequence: TGCGCCAGCAGCTTGGAGACAGCTAATGAAAAACTGTTTTTT.

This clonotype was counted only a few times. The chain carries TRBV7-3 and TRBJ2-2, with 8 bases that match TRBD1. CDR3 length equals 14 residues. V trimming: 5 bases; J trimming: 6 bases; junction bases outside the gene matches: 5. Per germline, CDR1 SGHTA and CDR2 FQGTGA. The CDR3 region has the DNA TGTGCCAGCAGCAAGAGACAGGGGTCCGGGGAGCTGTTTTTT. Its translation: CASSKRQGSGELFF.

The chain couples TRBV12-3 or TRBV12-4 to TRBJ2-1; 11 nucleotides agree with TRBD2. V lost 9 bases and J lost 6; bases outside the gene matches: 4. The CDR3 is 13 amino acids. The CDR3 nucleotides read TGTGCCAGTAGCGGGGGGGCTCGCAATGAGCAGTTCTTC. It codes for CASSGGARNEQFF.

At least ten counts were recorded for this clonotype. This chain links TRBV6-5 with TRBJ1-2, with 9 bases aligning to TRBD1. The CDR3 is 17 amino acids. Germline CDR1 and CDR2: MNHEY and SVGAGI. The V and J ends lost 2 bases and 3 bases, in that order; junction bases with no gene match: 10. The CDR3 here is CASSYLNRGQEDYGYTF. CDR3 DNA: TGTGCCAGCAGTTACCTTAACAGGGGGCAGGAGGACTATGGCTACACCTTC.

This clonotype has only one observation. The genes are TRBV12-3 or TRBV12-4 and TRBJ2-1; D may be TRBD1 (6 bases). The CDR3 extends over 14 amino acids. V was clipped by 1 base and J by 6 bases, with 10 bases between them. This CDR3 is CASSLVGGFNEQFF. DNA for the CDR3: TGTGCCAGCAGTTTAGTTGGGGGCTTCAATGAGCAGTTCTTC.

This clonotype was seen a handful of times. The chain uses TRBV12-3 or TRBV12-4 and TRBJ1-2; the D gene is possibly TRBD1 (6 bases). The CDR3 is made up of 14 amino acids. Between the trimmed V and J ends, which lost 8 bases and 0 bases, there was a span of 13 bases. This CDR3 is CASGLGTTNYGYTF. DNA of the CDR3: TGTGCCAGCGGTCTCGGGACAACTAACTATGGCTACACCTTC.

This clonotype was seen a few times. The CDR3 DNA reads TGTGCCAGCAGCTTACAGAACCGGGAACAGCATTTT. This encodes CASSLQNREQHF. V is TRBV7-9 and J is TRBJ1-5; no firm D call. This CDR3 spans 12 amino acids. V lost 2 bases, J lost 13 bases, and 12 bases lay in between. Germline lookup yields CDR1 SEHNR and CDR2 FQNEAQ (reference sequence).

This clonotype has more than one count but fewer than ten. The CDR3 protein is CASSRDRSSGANVLTF. The CDR3 DNA sequence: TGCGCCAGCAGCCGAGACAGGAGCTCTGGGGCCAACGTCCTGACTTTC. V is TRBV4-3 and J is TRBJ2-6, with D perhaps TRBD1 (6 bases). The CDR3 has 16 residues. Germline CDR1 reads LGHNA; CDR2 reads YSLEER. Trimming took off 4 bases at V and 0 bases at J, with 10 bases between the two ends.

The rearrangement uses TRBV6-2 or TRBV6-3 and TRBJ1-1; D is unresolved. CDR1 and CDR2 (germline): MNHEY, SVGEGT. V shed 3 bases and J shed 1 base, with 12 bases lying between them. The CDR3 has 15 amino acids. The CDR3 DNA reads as TGTGCCAGCAGTTATTCCCCCCTCGAGAACACTGAAGCTTTCTTT. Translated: CASSYSPLENTEAFF.

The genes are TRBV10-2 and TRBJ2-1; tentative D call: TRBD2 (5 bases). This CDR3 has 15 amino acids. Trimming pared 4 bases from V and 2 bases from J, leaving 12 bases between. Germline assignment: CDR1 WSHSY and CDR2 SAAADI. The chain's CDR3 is CASSGSGDPYNEQFF. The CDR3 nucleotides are TGCGCCAGCAGTGGGAGCGGCGACCCCTACAATGAGCAGTTCTTC.

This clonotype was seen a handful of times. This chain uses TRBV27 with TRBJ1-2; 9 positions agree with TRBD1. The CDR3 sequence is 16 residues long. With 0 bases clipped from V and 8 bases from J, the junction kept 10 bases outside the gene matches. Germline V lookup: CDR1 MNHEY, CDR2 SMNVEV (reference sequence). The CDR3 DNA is TGTGCCAGCAGTTTATCGTGGGGGGACAGGGAGGAGGGCTACACCTTC. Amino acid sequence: CASSLSWGDREEGYTF.

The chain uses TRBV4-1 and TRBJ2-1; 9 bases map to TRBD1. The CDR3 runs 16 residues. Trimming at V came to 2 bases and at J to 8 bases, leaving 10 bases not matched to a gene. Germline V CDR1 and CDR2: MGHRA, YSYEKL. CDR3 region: CASSQRETGGNYEQFF. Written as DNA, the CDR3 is TGCGCCAGCAGCCAACGGGAGACAGGGGGAAACTATGAGCAGTTCTTC.